The clone carrying this T cell receptor beta chain was seen a handful of times. These data are taken from a study of cytomegalovirus exposure and HLA in healthy donors. Study at large: Genotyping of more than 300 donors showed that 70% to 90% belonged to the Caucasian-associated ancestry cluster.

The germline V gene encodes CDR1 GTSNPN and CDR2 SVGIG (reference sequence). The CDR3 has 15 residues. V lost 2 bases, J lost 5 bases, and 7 bases stayed unmatched. PCR was performed using 60 Vbeta and 13 Jbeta primers. Libraries were prepared by immunoSEQ multiplex PCR; TCRdb keeps only in-frame clonotypes and omits some of them. The sample shows about 130,000 clones, over 70% of them seen only once. The receptor was derived from a man aged 25-45 years in good health and CMV-seronegative. The rearrangement links TRBV30 to TRBJ2-1; 9 nucleotides agree with TRBD2. The sequenced material came from PBMCs. CDR3 region: CAWSPKGLADNEQFF. CDR3 bases: TGTGCCTGGAGTCCCAAGGGACTAGCCGACAATGAGCAGTTCTTC.